This T cell receptor beta chain was sequenced for a study of vaccination and CD4 T cells after COVID-19 (dated by TCRdb to 2022 to 2024). Turning to the overall study: Convalescent patients had a positive SARS-CoV-2 result on nasal swab PCR, and of these patients, some 10 had mild disease and one had severe disease. Each participant got two doses of either the Pfizer-BioNTech BNT162b2 vaccine (n=8) or the Moderna mRNA-1273 vaccine (n=2). Six males and four females were included in the convalescent cohort, with two Hispanic individuals, seven Caucasians, two Asians and one multiracial person represented. Post-vaccine blood samples were collected a median of about 66 days after the second vaccine dose, ranging from 14 to 241 days. Post-COVID blood samples were collected from convalescent patients a median of roughly 100 days after diagnosis, with a range of about 30 to 161 days. Control cultures used a CEFX viral epitope pool as positive control, an HIV-1 Nef peptide pool as negative control, or no peptide. In ten to eleven COVID-19 convalescent patients and several infection-naive healthy vaccine recipients, researchers compared the spike-specific CD4+ TCR repertoire from before mRNA vaccination with the repertoire from after. The cultures were stimulated with overlapping spike peptide pools from SARS-CoV-2 and from the common cold coronaviruses HCoV-NL63, HCoV-OC43 and HCoV-229E. The full study reports these points: Of the vaccine-specific clones in convalescent patients, 304 of 307, or nearly all, reacted only to SARS-CoV-2 spike and did not cross-react with common cold coronaviruses. The median count of SARS-CoV-2-reactive clonotypes went up from about 23 after infection to 35 to 40 after vaccination, although the change was not significant. The study included relatively few convalescent patients and did not analyze early timepoints after natural infection. Among convalescent patients, a median about 86% of the SARS-CoV-2-reactive clones seen after vaccination appeared only after vaccination, which suggests priming specific to the vaccine.

Regarding this clonotype: It lacks a known antigen. Within one base of it there is no much larger clone, and no base qualities were kept.

According to the study, the label for this sample's treatment or condition signals: approximately nine-day PBMC culture with coronavirus spike peptide pools or control peptides (ViraFEST assay). The study used the ViraFEST assay, which expanded antigen-specific T cells with peptide pools and then identified expanded clonotypes by TCR sequencing. The convalescent patients' positive SARS-CoV-2 PCR tests fell between March and December 2020, which was before the Alpha, Beta and Delta variants emerged in the United States. Each well held two million PBMCs cultured with around 10 ug/ml peptide pools in IMDM containing around 5% human AB serum and roughly 10 IU/ml IL-2. On days 3 and 7, half of the culture medium was replaced with fresh IL-2-containing medium. Once the cells had been in culture for 9 to 10 days, the EasySep CD4+ T cell isolation kit was used to isolate CD4+ T cells by negative selection. PBMCs were separated from whole blood using Ficoll-Paque Plus gradient centrifugation and then either used fresh or cryopreserved at -140C. In general, triplicate wells were set up for every culture condition.

The library came from PCR. At the Johns Hopkins FTIC core, DNA from the cultured CD4+ T cells underwent TCR sequencing with the Oncomine TCR Beta short-read assay. The QIAamp micro DNA kit was used to extract genomic DNA from the cultured CD4+ T cells. Oncomine TCR Beta libraries from cultured CD4+ T cells were pooled using unique dual indexes and sequenced on an Illumina iSeq 100. In the paper's pipeline: Non-productive sequences were removed, and CDR3s that did not start with C, did not end with F or W, or were shorter than 7 amino acids were discarded. The MANAFEST web application was used to identify antigen-specific clonotypes by comparing peptide-stimulated wells against reference wells and other culture wells. Positive clones required FDR below 0.05, an odds ratio above 5, and productive frequency above 0.1% in at least two of three replicate wells. Cross-reactive clonotypes were defined as significantly expanded in both SARS-CoV-2 spike wells and at least one common cold coronavirus spike condition. Levenshtein distances (stringdist) and unrooted phylogenetic trees (ape) in R version 3.6.1 were used to assess CDR3 homology. TCRdb cleaned the public reads at Q25 with fastp, built clones with MiXCR and kept in-frame beta chains. Rows are unified per CDR3 protein, each entry keeping the most common DNA and genes. V and J calls and clone size were set by TCRdb, not the authors. Recorded for this sample are 20,000 or so distinct CDR3 sequences; roughly 24% of them occurred a single time. In total, the top ten clones hold about 8% of the sample.

The germline V end is reduced by 6 bases and the J end by 0 bases; junction bases left unmatched: 15. As encoded in the germline V gene, CDR1 is MDHEN while CDR2 is SYDVKM. Inclusive of the bounding cysteine and phenylalanine, the CDR3 is 19 residues long. The CDR3 DNA has 57 bases and is translated from base 1. The sequence links TRBV28 to TRBJ2-4; TRBD2 fits 9 bases in the junction. The sequencing sample was made of cultured CD4+ T cells from blood. The TCR originated in a human donor with COVID-19. The CDR3 in this case is CASSNSPAGGPLAKNIQYF. The DNA sequence reads TGTGCCAGCAGCAATAGCCCAGCGGGGGGTCCCTTAGCCAAAAACATTCAGTACTTC.